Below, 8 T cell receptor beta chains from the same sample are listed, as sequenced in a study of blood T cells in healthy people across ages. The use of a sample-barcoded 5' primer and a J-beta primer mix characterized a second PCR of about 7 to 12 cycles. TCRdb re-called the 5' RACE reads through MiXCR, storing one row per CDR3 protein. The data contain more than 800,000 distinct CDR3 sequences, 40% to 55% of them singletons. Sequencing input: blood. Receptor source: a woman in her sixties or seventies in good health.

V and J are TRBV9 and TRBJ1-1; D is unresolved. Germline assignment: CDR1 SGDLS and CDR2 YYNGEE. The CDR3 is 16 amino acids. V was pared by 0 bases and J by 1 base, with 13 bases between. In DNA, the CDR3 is TGTGCCAGCAGCGTAGAGGTCGGCAGGCAGAACACTGAAGCTTTCTTT. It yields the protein CASSVEVGRQNTEAFF.

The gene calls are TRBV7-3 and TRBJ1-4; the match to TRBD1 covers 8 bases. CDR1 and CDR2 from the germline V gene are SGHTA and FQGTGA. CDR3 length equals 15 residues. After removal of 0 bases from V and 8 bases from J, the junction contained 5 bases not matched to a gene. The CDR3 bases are TGTGCCAGCAGCTTAACGGACAGGGAAGGGGAAAAACTGTTTTTT. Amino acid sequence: CASSLTDREGEKLFF.

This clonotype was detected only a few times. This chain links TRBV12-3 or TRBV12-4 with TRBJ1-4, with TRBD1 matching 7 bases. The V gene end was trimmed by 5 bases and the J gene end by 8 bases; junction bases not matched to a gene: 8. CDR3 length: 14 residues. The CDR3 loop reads CASSPQGMGEKLFF. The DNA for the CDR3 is TGTGCCAGCAGTCCACAGGGGATGGGAGAAAAACTGTTTTTT.

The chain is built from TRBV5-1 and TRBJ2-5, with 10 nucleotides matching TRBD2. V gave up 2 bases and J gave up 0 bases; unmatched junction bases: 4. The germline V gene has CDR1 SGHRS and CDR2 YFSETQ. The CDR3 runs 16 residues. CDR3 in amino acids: CASSFSGRTHQETQYF. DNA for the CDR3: TGCGCCAGCAGCTTTAGCGGGAGGACCCACCAAGAGACCCAGTACTTC. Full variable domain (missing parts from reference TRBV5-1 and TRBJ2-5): KAGVTQTPRYLIKTRGQQVTLSCSPISGHRSVSWYQQTPGQGLQFLFEYFSETQRNKGNFPGRFSGRQFSNSRSEMNVSTLELGDSALYLCASSFSGRTHQETQYFGPGTRLLVL.

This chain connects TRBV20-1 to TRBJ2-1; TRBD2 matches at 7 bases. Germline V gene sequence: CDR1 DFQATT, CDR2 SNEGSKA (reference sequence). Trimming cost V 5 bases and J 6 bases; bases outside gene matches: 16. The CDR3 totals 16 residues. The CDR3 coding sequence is TGCAGTGCTTTCAACCTAGTGGGAGGGCCGGTCAATGAGCAGTTCTTC. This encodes CSAFNLVGGPVNEQFF.

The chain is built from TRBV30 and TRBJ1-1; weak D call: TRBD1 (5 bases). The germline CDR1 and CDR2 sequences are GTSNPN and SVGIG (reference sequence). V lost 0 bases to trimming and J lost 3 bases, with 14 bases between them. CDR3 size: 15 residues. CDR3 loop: CAWSVDGAPYTEAFF. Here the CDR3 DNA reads TGTGCCTGGAGTGTCGATGGGGCCCCTTACACTGAAGCTTTCTTT. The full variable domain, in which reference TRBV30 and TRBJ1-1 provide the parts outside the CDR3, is SQTIHQWPATLVQPVGSPLSLECTVEGTSNPNLYWYRQAAGRGLQLLFYSVGIGQISSEVPQNLSASRPQDRQFILSSKKLLLSDSGFYLCAWSVDGAPYTEAFFGQGTRLTVV.

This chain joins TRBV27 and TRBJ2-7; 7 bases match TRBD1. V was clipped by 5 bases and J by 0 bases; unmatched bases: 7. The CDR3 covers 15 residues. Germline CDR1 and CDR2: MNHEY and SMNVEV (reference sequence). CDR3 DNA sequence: TGTGCCAGCAGTGCGGACAGGTACAGCTCCTACGAGCAGTACTTC. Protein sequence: CASSADRYSSYEQYF.

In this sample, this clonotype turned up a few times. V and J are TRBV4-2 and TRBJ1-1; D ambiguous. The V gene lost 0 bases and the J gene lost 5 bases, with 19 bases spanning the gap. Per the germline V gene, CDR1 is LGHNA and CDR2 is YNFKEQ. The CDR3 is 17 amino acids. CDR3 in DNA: TGTGCCAGCAGCCAAGATCGTCGGACCTCTGGGCGGACTGAAGCTTTCTTT. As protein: CASSQDRRTSGRTEAFF.